This TCR beta chain was obtained from a study of blood T cell repertoires in COVID-19. Turning to the study itself: The study drew acute and convalescent COVID-19 samples from the United States, Italy and Spain. Sample material is recorded as cDNA or gDNA derived from T cells, B-cell-depleted T cells, or PBMCs.

Germline V gene lookup returns CDR1 MNHEY and CDR2 SVGAGI. V was clipped by 6 bases and J by 8 bases, with 13 bases between them. This CDR3 has 12 residues. In the study's own analysis: The assay estimated nucleated cells by amplifying reference gene primers. The protocol was immunoSEQ multiplex PCR, while the TCRdb copy is restricted to in-frame clones and leaves out a portion. Clone size and V and J calls were adopted from that table, with D and trimming inferred from the DNA. The sample consists of a few hundred thousand clones, 85% of them appearing once. The TCR originated in a woman aged 18-29 years with acute or convalescent COVID-19. The sample comprised peripheral blood. The chain recombines TRBV6-5 with TRBJ1-2, with D uncertain. CDR3: CASRVQHGGYTF. DNA for the CDR3: TGTGCCAGCAGGGTGCAGCACGGGGGCTACACCTTC.